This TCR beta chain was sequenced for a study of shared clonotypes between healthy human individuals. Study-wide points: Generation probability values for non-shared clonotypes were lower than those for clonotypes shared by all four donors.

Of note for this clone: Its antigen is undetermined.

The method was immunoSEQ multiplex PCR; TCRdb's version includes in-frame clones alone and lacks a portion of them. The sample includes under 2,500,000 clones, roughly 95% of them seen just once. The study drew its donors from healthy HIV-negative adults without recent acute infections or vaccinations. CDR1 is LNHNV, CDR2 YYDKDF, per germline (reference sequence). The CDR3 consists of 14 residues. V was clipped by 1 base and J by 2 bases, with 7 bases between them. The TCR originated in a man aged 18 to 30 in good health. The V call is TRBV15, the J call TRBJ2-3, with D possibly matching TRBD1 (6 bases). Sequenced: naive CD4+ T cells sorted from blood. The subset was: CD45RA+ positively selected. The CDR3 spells CATSRGTVTDTQYF. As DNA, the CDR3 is TGTGCCACCAGCAGAGGGACAGTCACAGATACGCAGTATTTT.